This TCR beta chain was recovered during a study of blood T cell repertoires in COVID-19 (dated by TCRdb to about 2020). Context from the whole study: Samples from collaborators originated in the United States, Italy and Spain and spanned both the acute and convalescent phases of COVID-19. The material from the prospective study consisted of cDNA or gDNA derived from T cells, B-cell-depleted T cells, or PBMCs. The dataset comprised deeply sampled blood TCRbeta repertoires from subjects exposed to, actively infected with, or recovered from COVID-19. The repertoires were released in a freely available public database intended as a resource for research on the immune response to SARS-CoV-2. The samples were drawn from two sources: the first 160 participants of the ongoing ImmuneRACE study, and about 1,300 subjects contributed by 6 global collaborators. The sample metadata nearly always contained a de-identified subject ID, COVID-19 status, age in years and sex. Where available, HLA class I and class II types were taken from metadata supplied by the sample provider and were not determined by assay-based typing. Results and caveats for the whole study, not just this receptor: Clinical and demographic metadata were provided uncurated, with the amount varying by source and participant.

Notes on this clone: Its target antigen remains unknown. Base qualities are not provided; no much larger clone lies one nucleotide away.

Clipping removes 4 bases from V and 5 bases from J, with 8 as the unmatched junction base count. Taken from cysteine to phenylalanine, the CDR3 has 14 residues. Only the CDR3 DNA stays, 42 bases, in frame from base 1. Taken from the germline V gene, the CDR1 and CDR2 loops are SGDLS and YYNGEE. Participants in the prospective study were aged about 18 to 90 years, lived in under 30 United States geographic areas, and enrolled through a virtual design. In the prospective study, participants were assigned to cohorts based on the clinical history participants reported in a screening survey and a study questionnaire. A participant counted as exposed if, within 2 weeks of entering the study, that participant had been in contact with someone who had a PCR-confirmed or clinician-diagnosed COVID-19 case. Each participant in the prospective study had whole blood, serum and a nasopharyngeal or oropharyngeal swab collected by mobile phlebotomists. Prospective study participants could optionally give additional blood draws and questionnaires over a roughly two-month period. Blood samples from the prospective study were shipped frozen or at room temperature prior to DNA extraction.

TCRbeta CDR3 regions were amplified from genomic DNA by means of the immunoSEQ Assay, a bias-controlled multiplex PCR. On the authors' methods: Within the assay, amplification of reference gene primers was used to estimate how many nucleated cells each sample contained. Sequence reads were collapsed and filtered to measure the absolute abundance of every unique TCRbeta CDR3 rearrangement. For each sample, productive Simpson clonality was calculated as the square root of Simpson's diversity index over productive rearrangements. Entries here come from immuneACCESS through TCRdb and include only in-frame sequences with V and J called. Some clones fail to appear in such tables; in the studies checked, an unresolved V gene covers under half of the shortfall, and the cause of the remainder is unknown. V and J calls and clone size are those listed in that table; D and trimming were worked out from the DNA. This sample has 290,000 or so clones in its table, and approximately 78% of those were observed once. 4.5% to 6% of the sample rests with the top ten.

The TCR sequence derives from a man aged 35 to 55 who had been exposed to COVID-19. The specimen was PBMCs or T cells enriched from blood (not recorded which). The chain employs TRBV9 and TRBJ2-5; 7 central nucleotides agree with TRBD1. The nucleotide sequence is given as TGTGCCAGCAGCCGAAACAGGGGACGGGAGACCCAGTACTTC. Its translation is CASSRNRGRETQYF.